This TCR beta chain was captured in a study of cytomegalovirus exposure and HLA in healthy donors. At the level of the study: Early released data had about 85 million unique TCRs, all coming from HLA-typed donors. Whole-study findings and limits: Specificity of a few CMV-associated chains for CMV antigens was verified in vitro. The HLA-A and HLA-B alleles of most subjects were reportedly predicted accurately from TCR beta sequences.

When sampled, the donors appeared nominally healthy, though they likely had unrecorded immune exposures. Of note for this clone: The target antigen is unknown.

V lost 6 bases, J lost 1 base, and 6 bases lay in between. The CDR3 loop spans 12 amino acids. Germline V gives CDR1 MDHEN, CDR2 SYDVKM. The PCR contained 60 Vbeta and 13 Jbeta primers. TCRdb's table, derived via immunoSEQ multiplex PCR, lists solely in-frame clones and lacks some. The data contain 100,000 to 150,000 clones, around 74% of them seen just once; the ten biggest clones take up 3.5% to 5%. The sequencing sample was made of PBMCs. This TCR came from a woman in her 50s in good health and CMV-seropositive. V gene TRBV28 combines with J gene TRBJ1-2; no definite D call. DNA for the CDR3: TGTGCCAGCAGCCGGTTTAACTATGGCTACACCTTC. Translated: CASSRFNYGYTF.